One sample yielded the 28 T cell receptor beta chains listed below, sequenced in a study of early T cells in non-severe SARS-CoV-2 infection (TCRdb year 2021). Receptor libraries were prepared by 5' RACE. Sequencing relied on a NextSeq 500. The public reads were run again by TCRdb, first through fastp at Q25 and then through MiXCR, and only productive beta chains were kept. Identical CDR3 proteins give one entry, which carries the most common genes and DNA. Counted in this sample were tens of thousands of distinct CDR3 sequences; approximately 6% of them appeared once. The ten most abundant clones make up around 12% of the sample. Sequenced: whole blood. The receptors come from an adult who was a healthcare worker with PCR-confirmed SARS-CoV-2 infection or an uninfected control (not recorded which).

J is TRBJ1-1 and V is TRBV4-2; 7 bases agree with TRBD1. V trimming: 4 bases; J trimming: 5 bases; junction bases outside the gene matches: 7. The V gene's germline CDR1 is LGHNA and CDR2 YNFKEQ. The CDR3 runs 14 residues. The CDR3 protein is CASSPDRAGTEAFF. The CDR3 region has the DNA TGTGCCAGCAGCCCAGACAGGGCCGGGACTGAAGCTTTCTTT.

The chain recombines TRBV9 with TRBJ1-5; no definite D call. Germline V gene data show CDR1 as SGDLS and CDR2 as YYNGEE. V was clipped by 0 bases and J by 5 bases, with 6 bases between them. This CDR3 has 13 amino acids. The CDR3 is CASSVDSDQPQHF. In DNA, the CDR3 is TGTGCCAGCAGCGTAGATTCTGATCAGCCCCAGCATTTT.

This clonotype was picked up many times. The chain is built from TRBV2 and TRBJ2-7; 9 bases align to TRBD1. The CDR3 has 16 residues. V dropped 3 bases and J dropped 1; count of bases not matched to a gene: 7. The germline V gene encodes CDR1 SNHLY and CDR2 FYNNEI. CDR3 sequence reads: CASSDPGTGISYEQYF. The CDR3 DNA follows: TGTGCCAGCAGTGATCCCGGGACAGGGATTTCCTACGAGCAGTACTTC.

This clonotype was recorded many times. The gene calls are TRBV11-2 and TRBJ2-1; D gene ambiguous. Germline values: CDR1 SGHAT, CDR2 FQNNGV. Trimming removed 4 bases from V and 8 bases from J, with 9 bases in between. This CDR3 has 12 amino acids. CDR3 region: CASSSGLDEQFF. Here the CDR3 DNA reads TGTGCCAGCAGCTCCGGTCTAGATGAGCAGTTCTTC.

This clonotype was recorded many times. The rearrangement links TRBV6-1 to TRBJ2-6; D perhaps matches TRBD1 (6 bases). This CDR3 is built from 17 residues. From germline, CDR1 is MNHNS and CDR2 SASEGT. V was clipped by 6 bases and J by 0 bases, with 15 bases between them. CDR3 coding DNA: TGTGCCAGCAGGTTAGGGACATTTAGCTCTGGGGCCAACGTCCTGACTTTC. This sequence encodes CASRLGTFSSGANVLTF.

The chain links TRBV28 to TRBJ1-1; tentatively, D is TRBD1 (6 bases). The CDR3 contains 13 residues. Germline V gene sequence: CDR1 MDHEN, CDR2 SYDVKM. V was clipped by 7 bases and J by 11 bases, with 20 bases between them. CDR3 sequence: CASTSGQRLRAFF. In DNA, the CDR3 is TGTGCCAGCACCTCCGGACAGCGCTTGAGGGCTTTCTTT.

The sample holds many counts of this clonotype. The V call is TRBV11-2, the J call TRBJ1-1, with 8 bases matching TRBD1. The V segment lost 4 bases and the J segment 5 bases; nucleotides outside the gene matches: 12. In germline, CDR1 is SGHAT, CDR2 FQNNGV. The length of the CDR3 is 16 residues. The CDR3 DNA is TGTGCCAGCAGCTCCCTCAGGGGGCGGAGAGGTACTGAAGCTTTCTTT. It translates to CASSSLRGRRGTEAFF. Full variable domain (rest looked up from reference TRBV11-2 and TRBJ1-1): EAGVAQSPRYKIIEKRQSVAFWCNPISGHATLYWYQQILGQGPKLLIQFQNNGVVDDSQLPKDRFSAERLKGVDSTLKIQPAKLEDSAVYLCASSSLRGRRGTEAFFGQGTRLTVV.

There are many counts of this clonotype. The gene calls are TRBV20-1 and TRBJ2-3; no definite D call. CDR1 DFQATT and CDR2 SNEGSKA come from the germline V gene (reference sequence). The CDR3 covers 13 residues. V lost 3 bases and J 0 bases, leaving 7 bases between the germline ends. The CDR3 nucleotides are TGCAGTGCTAGGAACAGTAGCACAGATACGCAGTATTTT. This codes for CSARNSSTDTQYF.

This clonotype was counted only a few times. As DNA, the CDR3 is TGTGCCAGCAGTGGGAACTCCGGGATTGAGCAGTTCTTC. It is translated as CASSGNSGIEQFF. The chain recombines TRBV2 with TRBJ2-1; possible D gene TRBD2, 5 bases. Germline assignment: CDR1 SNHLY and CDR2 FYNNEI. The V end lost 4 bases, the J end lost 9 bases, and 13 bases lay between the germline ends. The CDR3 has 13 amino acids.

Ten or more counts support this clonotype. The chain has TRBV29-1 and TRBJ2-7; D tentatively reads TRBD1 or TRBD2 (5 bases each). Germline CDR1 and CDR2: SQVTM and ANQGSEA. The CDR3 totals 13 residues. The V gene lost 4 bases and the J gene lost 2 bases, with 12 bases spanning the gap. DNA of the CDR3: TGCAGCGTTGCGGGCAGGGAGCCCTACGAGCAGTACTTC. Encoded protein: CSVAGREPYEQYF.

This clonotype was seen many times. Compared with germline, one end of the junction differs, possibly owing to a read error. J is TRBJ2-7 and V is TRBV5-6, with 8 bases aligning to TRBD1. The CDR3 is 12 amino acids. Germline V gives CDR1 SGHDT, CDR2 YYEEEE. As DNA, the CDR3 is TGTGCCAGCAGCAGCTACCGCGGGACAGGACCTTTC. It codes for CASSSYRGTGPF.

This clonotype was found many times. V gene TRBV5-4 combines with J gene TRBJ2-1; perhaps TRBD2 as D (7 bases). CDR3 size: 16 residues. V lost 2 bases, J lost 1 base, and 13 bases lay in between. CDR1 and CDR2 (germline): SGHNT, YYREEE (reference sequence). The CDR3 is CASSFGGPVSYNEQFF. Written as DNA, the CDR3 is TGTGCCAGCAGCTTCGGGGGGCCTGTGTCCTACAATGAGCAGTTCTTC.

This clonotype is a singleton in its sample. This may be a read error: a much more frequent sequence differs by one nucleotide. This rearrangement joins TRBV12-3 or TRBV12-4 to TRBJ2-3; 8 nucleotides match TRBD2. The CDR3 runs to 15 residues. Written as DNA, the CDR3 is TGTGTCAGCAGCCCTACTAGCGGTAGCACAGATACGCAGTATTTT. Amino acids: CVSSPTSGSTDTQYF.

This clonotype came up a few times. This chain uses TRBV28 with TRBJ2-4; no clear D gene. The V gene's germline CDR1 is MDHEN and CDR2 SYDVKM. The CDR3 length is 13 residues. Trimming took 5 bases from V and 6 from J, leaving 11 bases between them. CDR3 DNA sequence: TGTGCCAGCAGTAAACTAAATGGAAACATTCAGTACTTC. It translates to CASSKLNGNIQYF. The variable domain in full, completed from reference TRBV28 and TRBJ2-4, reads DVKVTQSSRYLVKRTGEKVFLECVQDMDHENMFWYRQDPGLGLRLIYFSYDVKMKEKGDIPEGYSVSREKKERFSLILESASTNQTSMYLCASSKLNGNIQYFGAGTRLSVL.

The table lists this clonotype with many counts. The J gene is TRBJ2-7, the V gene TRBV10-3, with 7 bases that match TRBD2. CDR1 and CDR2 from the germline V gene are ENHRY and SYGVKD. J was trimmed by 2 bases and V by 11 bases; bases with no gene match: 6. The CDR3 has 12 residues. The chain's CDR3 is CASSGGTYEQYF. CDR3 DNA: TGTGCCTCGTCCGGGGGGACCTACGAGCAGTACTTC.

CDR3 nucleotide sequence: TGTGCCAGCAGTTTAGGACGGGTCAACACCGGGGAGCTGTTTTTT. Protein sequence: CASSLGRVNTGELFF. This rearrangement joins TRBV28 to TRBJ2-2; D is uncertain. There are 15 residues in the CDR3. The V end lost 2 bases, the J end lost 2 bases, and 9 bases lay between the germline ends. Germline V lookup: CDR1 MDHEN, CDR2 SYDVKM.

This clonotype was seen repeatedly, ten times or more. The chain carries TRBV5-1 and TRBJ1-1; D not resolved. The CDR3 has 16 residues. Trimming pared 0 bases from V and 1 base from J, leaving 13 bases between. CDR1 and CDR2 from the germline V gene are SGHRS and YFSETQ. The CDR3 DNA reads TGCGCCAGCAGCTTGGAGGGAGGGAAAGGGAACACTGAAGCTTTCTTT. It codes for CASSLEGGKGNTEAFF.

The J gene is TRBJ2-7, the V gene TRBV6-2 or TRBV6-3, with D perhaps matching TRBD2 (6 bases). CDR1 is MNHEY, CDR2 SVGEGT, per germline. This CDR3 has 15 residues. Trimming left V 5 bases short and J 2 bases short, with 16 bases between. The CDR3 protein is CASSKLGTGPYEQYF. The CDR3, as DNA: TGTGCCAGCAGTAAACTCGGGACTGGACCCTACGAGCAGTACTTC.

Comment on this clonotype: Just one base apart from a much larger clone, this may be a read error. The rearrangement joins TRBV6-4 to TRBJ2-1, with 15 bases aligning to TRBD2. Per the germline V gene, CDR1 is MRHNA and CDR2 is SNTAGT. This CDR3 is built from 15 residues. The CDR3 loop is CASSAGTSGGNEQLF. The CDR3 nucleotides read TGTGCCAGCAGTGCCGGGACTAGCGGGGGGAATGAGCAGTTGTTC.

Comment on this clonotype: At one end, the junction sequence differs from germline, possibly due to a read error. The CDR3 spells CASSLAPTSGRTYNGQFF. The CDR3 nucleotides are TGTGCCAGCAGCTTAGCCCCGACTAGCGGGCGCACCTACAATGGGCAGTTCTTC. The V call is TRBV7-6, the J call TRBJ2-1, with 10 bases identical to TRBD2. This CDR3 contains 18 residues. Germline-derived CDR1 and CDR2 are SGHVS and FNYEAQ.

This clonotype has more than one count but fewer than ten. This chain joins TRBV4-1 and TRBJ2-1; TRBD2 matches 7 bases. V was clipped by 5 bases and J by 1 base; unmatched bases: 5. The CDR3 runs to 15 residues. Germline V lookup: CDR1 MGHRA, CDR2 YSYEKL. Here the CDR3 reads CASSSPSGSYNEQFF. CDR3 coding DNA: TGCGCCAGCAGCAGCCCTAGCGGTTCCTACAATGAGCAGTTCTTC.

This clonotype was seen more than once but under ten times. CDR3 sequence reads: CASSNRAVSETQYF. The CDR3 DNA follows: TGCGCCAGCAGCAACCGGGCCGTAAGCGAGACCCAGTACTTC. The rearrangement uses TRBV5-1 and TRBJ2-5; no reliable D call. The germline V and J ends were trimmed by 4 bases and 5 bases, with 15 bases remaining between them. The germline V gene has CDR1 SGHRS and CDR2 YFSETQ. The CDR3 spans 14 residues.

The chain is built from TRBV27 and TRBJ1-2; perhaps TRBD1 as D (6 bases). V was shortened by 3 bases and J by 7 bases, with 12 bases between the two germline ends. CDR1 and CDR2 (germline): MNHEY, SMNVEV (reference sequence). This CDR3 has 13 amino acids. CDR3 loop: CASSLRGATGYTF. CDR3 coding DNA: TGTGCCAGCAGTTTGAGGGGGGCGACTGGCTACACCTTC.

This clonotype was counted many times. The chain employs TRBV2 and TRBJ2-7; no clear D. Looked up from germline, CDR1 is SNHLY and CDR2 is FYNNEI. The CDR3 has 12 residues. The V end was cut by 7 bases, the J end by 4 bases, with 11 bases between. CDR3 in DNA: TGTGCCAGCACTCCCTCGGTGTACGAGCAGTACTTC. It yields the protein CASTPSVYEQYF.

This clonotype was picked up many times. V gene TRBV30 combines with J gene TRBJ1-1; D not certain. Trimming left V 0 bases short and J 7 bases short, with 9 bases between. This CDR3 spans 12 amino acids. From germline, CDR1 is GTSNPN and CDR2 SVGIG (reference sequence). For the CDR3, the DNA is TGTGCCTGGAGTGTAAGACGCGATGAAGCTTTCTTT. Translated: CAWSVRRDEAFF.

This clonotype has at least ten counts. The rearrangement uses TRBV18 and TRBJ2-3; possible D gene TRBD1, 6 bases. Trimming stripped 0 bases from V and 0 bases from J, with 7 bases between. The CDR3 totals 15 residues. Germline V gene data show CDR1 as KGHSH and CDR2 as LQKENI. The CDR3 sequence is CASSPPGASTDTQYF. CDR3 nucleotides: TGTGCCAGCTCACCACCGGGGGCGAGCACAGATACGCAGTATTTT. The variable domain in full, with the rest retrieved from reference TRBV18 and TRBJ2-3, is NAGVMQNPRHLVRRRGQEARLRCSPMKGHSHVYWYRQLPEEGLKFMVYLQKENIIDESGMPKERFSAEFPKEGPSILRIQQVVRGDSAAYFCASSPPGASTDTQYFGPGTRLTVL.

The chain couples TRBV20-1 to TRBJ2-7; 12 bases fit TRBD1. The CDR3 runs to 13 residues. V lost 6 bases, J lost 6 bases, and 6 bases stayed unmatched. Germline-derived CDR1 and CDR2 are DFQATT and SNEGSKA (reference sequence). The CDR3 DNA follows: TGCAGTGCGCCGGGACAGGGGGCTGTCGAGCAGTACTTC. Translating gives CSAPGQGAVEQYF.

The rearrangement links TRBV11-2 to TRBJ2-5; 7 bases line up with TRBD1. The CDR3 is 15 residues long. The J segment lost 5 bases and the V segment lost 7 bases, leaving 13 bases of the junction unmatched. Germline values: CDR1 SGHAT, CDR2 FQNNGV. CDR3 region: CASTTGVRIEETQYF. The CDR3, as DNA: TGTGCCAGCACCACAGGGGTCCGGATCGAGGAGACCCAGTACTTC.